A selection of T cell receptor beta chains follows, all from one sample in a study of Tregs in tolerant kidney transplant recipients. TCRdb's copy holds only in-frame clones and misses some; the assay was immunoSEQ multiplex PCR. This sample carries about 69,000 clones, 85% to 90% of them seen once, and the ten largest clones take approximately 0.36%. The input for sequencing was CD4+ T cells from blood, taken before the transplant. The receptor source for this set is a human donor who received a combined kidney and bone marrow transplant. CDR3s include the opening cysteine and the closing phenylalanine or tryptophan. A D gene is named only where the DNA matches it firmly. For some rows the clone size is stated as once, few or many, or as a class when expanded; others skip it.

j_call d_call clone_size v_call cdr3_nt cdr3_aa
TRBJ2-1 TRBD2 NA TRBV10-1 TGCGCCAGCAGTGATTTCGCGGGAGAAAATGAGCAGTTCTTC CASSDFAGENEQFF
TRBJ1-4 TRBD1 NA TRBV5-1 TGCGCCAGCAGCGAACCGGGACAGGCCCCTGAAAAACTGTTTTTT CASSEPGQAPEKLFF
TRBJ2-1 NA few TRBV28 TGTGCCAGCAGCCCTTCGAGCTTCTCCTACAATGAGCAGTTCTTC CASSPSSFSYNEQFF
TRBJ2-1 NA NA TRBV30 TGTGCCTGGAGCCGACGGACCCCTGCTAGGGGTGAGCAGTTCTTC CAWSRRTPARGEQFF
TRBJ1-1 NA NA TRBV5-1 TGCGCCAGCAGCGGAAGCAATACAGGGAACAACACTGAAGCTTTCTTT CASSGSNTGNNTEAFF
TRBJ1-2 NA NA TRBV6-1 TGTGCCAGCAGTGAAAGCTTGAACTATGGCTACACCTTC CASSESLNYGYTF
TRBJ2-7 NA NA TRBV6-1 TGTGCCAGCAGTGAAAGGGGTTGGGCGGGGAGCTCCTACGAGCAGTACTTC CASSERGWAGSSYEQYF
TRBJ1-4 NA NA TRBV5-1 TGCGCCAGCAGCTTAGGGGGTGCTAATGAAAAACTGTTTTTT CASSLGGANEKLFF
TRBJ1-2 NA NA TRBV11-1 TGTGCCAGCAGCTTAGCTGGGGGCCTACAGGACTCCTATGGCTACACCTTC CASSLAGGLQDSYGYTF
TRBJ2-3 TRBD2 NA TRBV9 TGTGCCAGCAGCGTTTTGGCGGGAGGCACCACAGATACGCAGTATTTT CASSVLAGGTTDTQYF
TRBJ2-7 NA NA TRBV4-1 TGCGCCAGCAGCCAAGGCCCGCAGGGAAGAATGTACGAGCAGTACTTC CASSQGPQGRMYEQYF
TRBJ2-5 NA NA TRBV9 TGTGCCAGCAGCGTAGCAAACCAAGAGACCCAGTACTTC CASSVANQETQYF
TRBJ1-5 NA few TRBV18 TGTGCCAGCTCACCAGGAGAGGGTCAGCCCCAGCATTTT CASSPGEGQPQHF
TRBJ2-7 NA once TRBV29-1 TGCAGCGTTGAAAACGATAGCTCCTACGAGCAGTACTTC CSVENDSSYEQYF
TRBJ2-7 NA NA TRBV7-2 TGTGCCAGCAGCCCGCTCCGGGACTCTACCTACTACGAGCAGTACTTC CASSPLRDSTYYEQYF
TRBJ1-2 TRBD1 NA TRBV5-1 TGCGCCAGCGGGACAGGGGGCGCGAGTAACTATGGCTACACCTTC CASGTGGASNYGYTF
TRBJ2-3 TRBD2 NA TRBV20-1 TGCAGTAATGCGGGAGAAGATACGCAGTATTTT CSNAGEDTQYF
TRBJ1-2 NA NA TRBV10-3 TGTGCCATCAGTGAGTCATTAAATGGCTACACCTTC CAISESLNGYTF
TRBJ2-7 TRBD1 NA TRBV5-6 TGTGCCAGCAGGAAACAGGGGGTCCCGGTTGAGCAGTACTTC CASRKQGVPVEQYF
TRBJ2-4 TRBD2 NA TRBV6-1 TGTGCCAGCAGGGGGCGGGAGGGCCGGGGAAACATTCAGTACTTC CASRGREGRGNIQYF
TRBJ2-5 TRBD1 few TRBV7-2 TGTGCCAGCAGCTTAGGATTGAGGACAGGCTACCAAGAGACCCAGTACTTC CASSLGLRTGYQETQYF
TRBJ2-4 NA NA TRBV9 TGTGCCAGCATCTCTAAACTTCTAGCCAAAAACATTCAGTACTTC CASISKLLAKNIQYF
TRBJ2-7 TRBD1 NA TRBV6-6 TGTGCCAGCAGCTCCGGGACAGGCTACGAGCAGTACTTC CASSSGTGYEQYF
TRBJ1-2 NA NA TRBV7-2 TGTGCCAGCAGCTTAAACTTTATACCAACTCGAGGGCGGTACACCTTC CASSLNFIPTRGRYTF
TRBJ2-7 TRBD2 NA TRBV28 TGTGCCAGTACGGGTAGCGGGGGTTCCTACGAGCAGTACTTC CASTGSGGSYEQYF
TRBJ2-7 TRBD2 NA TRBV28 TGTGCCAGCAGTTATCTATTCGGGACTAGCGGGAGTGACTCCTACGAGCAGTACTTC CASSYLFGTSGSDSYEQYF
TRBJ2-2 NA NA TRBV10-3 TGTGCCACCAGTCCACACCAGGAGCTGTTTTTT CATSPHQELFF
TRBJ2-1 TRBD2 NA TRBV10-3 TGTGCCACGGGACTAGCGGGAGTAAATGAGCAGTTCTTC CATGLAGVNEQFF
TRBJ2-2 TRBD1 NA TRBV27 TGTGCCAGCAAACACGGGACAGGGGGTTCCGGGGAGCTGTTTTTT CASKHGTGGSGELFF
TRBJ2-1 NA NA TRBV7-8 TGTGCCAGCAGCTTAGTGGCGGTAGCCCAGAGCTCCTACAATGAGCAGTTCTTC CASSLVAVAQSSYNEQFF
TRBJ2-7 NA NA TRBV6-1 TGTGCCAGCAGTTCTGAGCTACGGTTCTACGAGCAGTACTTC CASSSELRFYEQYF
TRBJ2-7 NA NA TRBV6-5 TGTGCCAGCAGTTACTCGCTTTCGGTTCGGGAGTACGAGCAGTACTTC CASSYSLSVREYEQYF
TRBJ2-7 NA few TRBV27 TGTGCCAGCAGTTCCTCGGGACTTCTCGTGGAAGGCTACGAGCAGTACTTC CASSSSGLLVEGYEQYF
TRBJ1-1 NA NA TRBV30 TGTGCCTGGAGTGTGTTGGGCAGGAACACTGAAGCTTTCTTT CAWSVLGRNTEAFF
TRBJ2-3 NA NA TRBV21-1 TGTGCCAGCAGCCTGCGGGGCCGCACAGATACGCAGTATTTT CASSLRGRTDTQYF
TRBJ1-2 NA NA TRBV6-6 TGTGCCAGCAGTTTCGGGGGAGAGAGTCGAGGCTACACCTTC CASSFGGESRGYTF
TRBJ2-5 TRBD1 NA TRBV9 TGTGCCAGCAGCACGTACAGGGGCCAGGGGGAGACCCAGTACTTC CASSTYRGQGETQYF
TRBJ2-7 TRBD1 NA TRBV4-3 TGCGCCAGCAGCCAAGGGACAGGGTCGAGTGAGCAGTACTTC CASSQGTGSSEQYF
TRBJ2-1 TRBD1 NA TRBV28 TGTGCCAGCAGTCCCTACCGGGACAGTTCAATCAATGAGCAGTTCTTC CASSPYRDSSINEQFF
TRBJ1-4 NA NA TRBV28 TGTGCCAGCAGTTACGCGTGGGGGGACGCAACTAATGAAAAACTGTTTTTT CASSYAWGDATNEKLFF
TRBJ2-3 TRBD2 NA TRBV7-7 TGTGCCAGCAGCGCTGGGACTACACAGAGTTCTACGCAGTATTTT CASSAGTTQSSTQYF
TRBJ2-2 TRBD2 NA TRBV10-3 TGTGCCATCAGTGGAGGGTCTAGCGGGACTTTCACCGGGGAGCTGTTTTTT CAISGGSSGTFTGELFF
TRBJ2-1 NA once TRBV9 TGTGCCAGCAGCGTAGGCGGGTTTTCCTACAATGAGCAGTTCTTC CASSVGGFSYNEQFF
TRBJ2-7 NA NA TRBV29-1 TGCAGCCACCTCGGCGGACTCCCCCCCTACGAGCAGTACTTC CSHLGGLPPYEQYF
TRBJ2-7 NA NA TRBV7-3 TGTGCCAGCAGCTTAAATCCGTTGGCTAGGGGGTCCGAGCAGTACTTC CASSLNPLARGSEQYF
TRBJ2-7 NA NA TRBV6-5 TGTGCCAGCATGAGGGGGGGAACCTACGAGCAGTACTTC CASMRGGTYEQYF
TRBJ1-1 NA NA TRBV5-1 TGCGCCAGCAGCTTGGTGGCAGGCACTGAAGCTTTCTTT CASSLVAGTEAFF
TRBJ1-2 TRBD1 NA TRBV5-4 TGTGCCAGCAGCACCGGGACAGGGACTAACTATGGCTACACCTTC CASSTGTGTNYGYTF
TRBJ2-1 TRBD2 NA TRBV6-1 TGTGCCAGCAGTGTCCTAGCGGGAAACAATGAGCAGTTCTTC CASSVLAGNNEQFF
TRBJ2-7 TRBD2 NA TRBV19 TGTGCCAGAAGCGGGGGGCAGAGGTACGAGCAGTACTTC CARSGGQRYEQYF